What follows are 8 T cell receptor beta chains derived from one specimen sequenced in a study of graft-versus-host responses after intestinal transplantation. Measured with immunoSEQ multiplex PCR; TCRdb has only the in-frame clones, and not every one. Of tens of thousands of clones listed, roughly two fifths were seen once; the top ten hold about 1.3%. Plates contained some 200,000 CFSE-labeled responder cells and some 200,000 irradiated, violet-dye-labeled stimulator cells. The source was alloreactive CD8+ T cells from a mixed lymphocyte reaction culture, collected before transplantation. The subset was: CFSE-low proliferating T cells sorted from approximately six-day pre-transplant mixed lymphocyte reaction (GvH or HvG direction). The receptors here all came from a human patient who was an organ donor for intestinal transplantation.

By sample fraction, this clone is medium-sized. The DNA is left out, because the CDR3 cannot be placed on it with certainty; the CDR3 is given as TCRdb lists it. The genes are TRBV27 and TRBJ2-3. Germline lookup yields CDR1 MNHEY and CDR2 SMNVEV (reference sequence). The CDR3 comprises 13 residues, both ends counted. This chain's CDR3 is CASSILGSDTQYF.

Note on this clone: Distinct nucleotide sequences in the sample also encode this CDR3. The chain joins TRBV5-1 to TRBJ2-7; D might be TRBD1 or TRBD2, each matching 7 bases. In germline, CDR1 is SGHRS, CDR2 YFSETQ. This CDR3 comprises 14 residues. V was trimmed by 7 bases and J by 6 bases, leaving 20 bases between them. The CDR3: CASRRGQGGSEQYF. The CDR3 DNA reads as TGCGCCAGCCGGCGGGGCCAGGGGGGGTCCGAGCAGTACTTC.

The chain joins TRBV28 to TRBJ2-7; 8 nucleotides align to TRBD1. V shed 2 bases and J 2 bases; nucleotides not matched to a gene: 5. This CDR3 has 15 amino acids. Germline V CDR1 and CDR2: MDHEN, SYDVKM. CDR3 sequence: CASSLGAGGTYEQYF. The CDR3 DNA reads as TGTGCCAGCAGTTTAGGGGCAGGGGGCACCTACGAGCAGTACTTC.

This clone was seen more than once but under ten times. The chain uses TRBV11-2 and TRBJ2-3; D uncertain. V dropped 5 bases and J dropped 3 bases, with 12 bases sitting between them. The CDR3 totals 14 residues. Germline lookup yields CDR1 SGHAT and CDR2 FQNNGV. CDR3 loop: CASSQSAFTDTQYF. In nucleotides, the CDR3 is TGTGCCAGCAGCCAATCAGCTTTTACAGATACGCAGTATTTT.

The chain links TRBV10-1 to TRBJ2-1; D might be TRBD2 (6 bases). The ends were cut back, 9 bases at V and 4 bases at J, with 25 bases in the middle. The CDR3 consists of 17 residues. From germline, CDR1 is WNHNN and CDR2 SYGVQD (reference sequence). CDR3 amino acids: CASTGGQPKEGYNEQFF. The CDR3 bases are TGCGCCAGTACCGGAGGCCAGCCTAAGGAGGGTTACAATGAGCAGTTCTTC.

This clone was seen just once. The genes are TRBV7-2 and TRBJ2-2; TRBD2 agrees at 14 bases. The length of the CDR3 is 14 residues. The V and J ends lost 10 bases and 6 bases, in that order; junction bases with no gene match: 4. The germline CDR1 and CDR2 sequences are SGHTA and FQGNSA. In DNA form, the CDR3 reads TGTGCCACTGGGACTAGCGGGAGTTCCGGGGAGCTGTTTTTT. It translates to CATGTSGSSGELFF. The full variable domain, its missing parts supplied by reference TRBV7-2 and TRBJ2-2, is GAGVSQSPSNKVTEKGKDVELRCDPISGHTALYWYRQSLGQGLEFLIYFQGNSAPDKSGLPSDRFSAERTGGSVSTLTIQRTQQEDSAVYLCATGTSGSSGELFFGEGSRLTVL.

The J gene is TRBJ2-7, the V gene TRBV4-3; TRBD2 might be the D (6 bases). The V gene's germline CDR1 is LGHNA and CDR2 YSLEER. V was pared by 1 base and J by 6 bases, with 13 bases between. This CDR3 is 14 amino acids long. CDR3 bases: TGCGCCAGCAGCCAAGGCTGGGGGGTAGCCGAGCAGTACTTC. Encoded protein: CASSQGWGVAEQYF.

By its share, this clone is medium-sized. The chain combines TRBV11-2 with TRBJ2-2; 7 bases align to TRBD1. Germline assignment: CDR1 SGHAT and CDR2 FQNNGV. J was trimmed by 0 bases and V by 5 bases; bases with no gene match: 3. CDR3 length: 15 amino acids. Here the CDR3 DNA reads TGTGCCAGCAGCCGACAGGGCTCGAACACCGGGGAGCTGTTTTTT. Its protein product is CASSRQGSNTGELFF.